This TCR beta chain was identified in a study of blood T cell repertoires in COVID-19. Study summary: COVID-19 samples from acute and convalescent phases originated in the United States, Italy and Spain. Nucleic acid was either cDNA or gDNA, and it came from T cells, B-cell-depleted T cells, or PBMCs.

As handled by the study authors: It was from reference gene primer amplification that nucleated cell counts were estimated. This table comes from immunoSEQ multiplex PCR, and its TCRdb copy is limited to in-frame clones, with some not included. V, J and clone size derive from that table, while D and trimming were established from the DNA sequence. The table shows 140,000 or so clones, with roughly 87% occurring only once. Sequenced input: peripheral blood. This clonotype originated in a woman aged 45-65 years with acute or convalescent COVID-19.

The CDR3 is CATTDRGSYGYTF. CDR3 bases: TGTGCCACCACGGACAGGGGATCGTATGGCTACACCTTC. The rearrangement joins TRBV12-3 or TRBV12-4 to TRBJ1-2, with TRBD1 identical over 9 bases. This CDR3 is built from 13 residues. The junction had 8 bases not matched to a gene; V was cut back by 10 bases and J by 5 bases.